Below are 8 T cell receptor beta chains sequenced from a single sample in a study of blood T cell repertoires in COVID-19. TCRdb's table, derived via immunoSEQ multiplex PCR, lists solely in-frame clones and lacks some. The sample lists about 470,000 clones; approximately 86% were seen once. The sequenced sample consisted of PBMCs or T cells enriched from blood (not recorded which). The receptors were sampled from a woman aged 18-30 years who had recovered from COVID-19.

The rearrangement links TRBV5-4 to TRBJ2-7; D is possibly TRBD1 (6 bases). Germline CDR1 SGHNT, CDR2 YYREEE (reference sequence). V lost 0 bases and J 3 bases, leaving 7 bases between the germline ends. CDR3 length equals 13 residues. This CDR3 is CASSLGQDYEQYF. The CDR3 nucleotides read TGTGCCAGCAGCTTGGGACAGGACTACGAGCAGTACTTC.

The chain combines TRBV5-1 with TRBJ1-2; D is ambiguous. Germline CDR1 and CDR2: SGHRS and YFSETQ. V gave up 3 bases and J gave up 3 bases, with 15 bases separating them. The CDR3 contains 15 residues. The DNA of the CDR3 is TGCGCCAGCAGCTCCGGGAGGCAAACTGACTATGGCTACACCTTC. It codes for CASSSGRQTDYGYTF. Supplemented by reference TRBV5-1 and TRBJ1-2, the full variable domain reads KAGVTQTPRYLIKTRGQQVTLSCSPISGHRSVSWYQQTPGQGLQFLFEYFSETQRNKGNFPGRFSGRQFSNSRSEMNVSTLELGDSALYLCASSSGRQTDYGYTFGSGTRLTVV.

The V and J genes are TRBV19 and TRBJ1-5; 9 bases match TRBD1. The V gene end was trimmed by 6 bases and the J gene end by 6 bases; junction bases not matched to a gene: 9. This CDR3 region has 15 residues. From germline, CDR1 is LNHDA and CDR2 SQIVND (reference sequence). The DNA for the CDR3 is TGTGCCAGTAGCCCTAGGGACAGGGAGGCTCAGCCCCAGCATTTT. Translating it yields CASSPRDREAQPQHF.

This chain links TRBV6-6 with TRBJ1-5; perhaps TRBD1 as D (6 bases). V dropped 6 bases and J dropped 5 bases, with 17 bases sitting between them. Germline lookup yields CDR1 MNHNY and CDR2 SVGAGI (reference sequence). The CDR3 totals 15 residues. The CDR3 DNA follows: TGTGCCAGCAGCCCTGCAGGGGAGGGGGATCAGCCCCAGCATTTT. Translation: CASSPAGEGDQPQHF.

This chain joins TRBV3-1 (or the pseudogene TRBV3-2) and TRBJ2-5, with D uncertain. Germline values: CDR1 LGHDT, CDR2 YNNKEL (reference sequence). V lost 1 base to trimming and J lost 1 base, with 4 bases between them. CDR3 length: 13 amino acids. The chain's CDR3 is CASSQASQETQYF. CDR3 in DNA: TGTGCCAGCAGCCAAGCCAGCCAAGAGACCCAGTACTTC.

V usage is TRBV5-5 and J usage is TRBJ1-2; D gene ambiguous. This CDR3 spans 14 amino acids. The germline V gene has CDR1 SGHKS and CDR2 YYEKEE (reference sequence). V was trimmed by 0 bases and J by 3 bases, leaving 9 bases between them. CDR3 in amino acids: CASSLVADYYGYTF. The CDR3 bases are TGTGCCAGCAGCTTGGTCGCAGACTACTATGGCTACACCTTC. Full variable domain (missing parts from reference TRBV5-5 and TRBJ1-2): DAGVTQSPTHLIKTRGQQVTLRCSPISGHKSVSWYQQVLGQGPQFIFQYYEKEERGRGNFPDRFSARQFPNYSSELNVNALLLGDSALYLCASSLVADYYGYTFGSGTRLTVV.

V gene TRBV28 combines with J gene TRBJ2-3; D might be TRBD2 (6 bases). Trimming shortened V by 6 bases and J by 2 bases, and 15 bases separated the two germline ends. CDR1 and CDR2 (germline): MDHEN, SYDVKM. This CDR3 contains 15 residues. The CDR3 coding sequence is TGTGCCAGCAGCCCAGGGACTGATAACACAGATACGCAGTATTTT. It codes for CASSPGTDNTDTQYF.

The chain couples TRBV5-8 to TRBJ2-2; D perhaps matches TRBD2 (6 bases). V was trimmed by 3 bases and J by 1 base, leaving 7 bases between them. This CDR3 is 14 amino acids long. The germline V gene encodes CDR1 SGHTS and CDR2 YDEGEE. The CDR3 reads CASSWGLNTGELFF. The CDR3, as DNA: TGTGCCAGCAGCTGGGGACTGAACACCGGGGAGCTGTTTTTT.